This note documents a single T cell receptor (beta chain) sequence. The target antigen is unknown. The study ran its PCR with 60 Vbeta and 13 Jbeta primers. Sequencing used immunoSEQ multiplex PCR; TCRdb keeps in-frame clones, though not all of them. Of 100,000 to 120,000 clones in the sample, about three quarters were seen once. The data stem from a study of cytomegalovirus exposure and HLA in healthy donors. General study results and limits: Associated with cytomegalovirus, according to the listing, were 164 TCR beta chains.

CDR1 is LNHDA and CDR2 is SQIVND in the germline V gene (reference sequence). V dropped 7 bases and J dropped 4 bases, with 16 bases sitting between them. This CDR3 is built from 15 residues. The chain couples TRBV19 to TRBJ2-2; TRBD1 might be the D (6 bases). Sequences were obtained from PBMCs. The TCR comes from a woman aged 30 to 39 in good health and CMV-seronegative. The CDR3 loop reads CASKGRTAGTGELFF. CDR3 coding DNA: TGTGCCAGTAAAGGCCGGACAGCCGGCACCGGGGAGCTGTTTTTT. The variable domain in full, with the rest retrieved from reference TRBV19 and TRBJ2-2, is DGGITQSPKYLFRKEGQNVTLSCEQNLNHDAMYWYRQDPGQGLRLIYYSQIVNDFQKGDIAEGYSVSREKKESFPLTVTSAQKNPTAFYLCASKGRTAGTGELFFGEGSRLTVL.